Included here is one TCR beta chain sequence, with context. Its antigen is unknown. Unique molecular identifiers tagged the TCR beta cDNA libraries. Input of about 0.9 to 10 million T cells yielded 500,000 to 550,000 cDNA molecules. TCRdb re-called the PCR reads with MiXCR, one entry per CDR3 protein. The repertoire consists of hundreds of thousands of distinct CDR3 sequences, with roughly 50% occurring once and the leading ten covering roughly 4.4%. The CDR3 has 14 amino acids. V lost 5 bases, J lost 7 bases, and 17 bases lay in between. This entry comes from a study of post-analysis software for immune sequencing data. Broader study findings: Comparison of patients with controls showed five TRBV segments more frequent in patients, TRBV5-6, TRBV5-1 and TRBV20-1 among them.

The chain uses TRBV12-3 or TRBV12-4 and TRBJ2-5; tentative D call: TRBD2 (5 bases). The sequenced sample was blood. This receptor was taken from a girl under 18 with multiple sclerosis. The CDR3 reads CASSPGFSSWTQYF. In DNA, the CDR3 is TGTGCCAGCAGTCCGGGGTTCTCGTCGTGGACCCAGTACTTC.